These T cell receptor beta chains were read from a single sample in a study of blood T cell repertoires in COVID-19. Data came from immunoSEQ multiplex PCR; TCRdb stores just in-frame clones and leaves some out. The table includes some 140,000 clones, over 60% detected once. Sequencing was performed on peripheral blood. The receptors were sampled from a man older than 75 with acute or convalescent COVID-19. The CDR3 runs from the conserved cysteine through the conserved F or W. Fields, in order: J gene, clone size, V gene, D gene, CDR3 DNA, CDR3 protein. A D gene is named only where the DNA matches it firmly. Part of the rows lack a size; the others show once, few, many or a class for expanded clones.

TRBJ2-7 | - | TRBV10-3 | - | TGTGCCATCAGGCTGACGGGCGAGCAGTACTTC | CAIRLTGEQYF
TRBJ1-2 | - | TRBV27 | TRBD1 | TGTGCCAGCGCCCGGGACAGGGATATGTCCTATGGCTACACCTTC | CASARDRDMSYGYTF
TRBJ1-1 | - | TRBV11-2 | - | TGTGCCAGCAGCCTATTAGGGGCAGGCGACACTGAAGCTTTCTTT | CASSLLGAGDTEAFF
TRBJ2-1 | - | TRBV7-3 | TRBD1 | TGTGCCAGCTCCAGAACAGGGGACGGCTACAATGAGCAGTTCTTC | CASSRTGDGYNEQFF
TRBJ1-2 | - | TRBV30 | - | TGTGCCTGGAGTGACAGTTACTATGGCTACACCTTC | CAWSDSYYGYTF
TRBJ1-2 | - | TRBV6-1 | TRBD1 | TGTGCCAGCAGTGAGGCCGCAGGGGGTAGCTATGGCTACACCTTC | CASSEAAGGSYGYTF
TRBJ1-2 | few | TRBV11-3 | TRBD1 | TGTGCCAGCAGCGCGGGACAGGCCCCGAACTATGGCTACACCTTC | CASSAGQAPNYGYTF
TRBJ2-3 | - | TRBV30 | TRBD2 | TGTGCCTGGAGTGAGGGACTAGCGGGGGGGACAGATACGCAGTATTTT | CAWSEGLAGGTDTQYF
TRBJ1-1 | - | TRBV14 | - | TGTGCCAGCAGCCCCCGCCCCGGGAACACTGAAGCTTTCTTT | CASSPRPGNTEAFF
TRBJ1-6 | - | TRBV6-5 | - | TGTGCCAGCAGAGGTTCCGTAGGGGATTCACCCCTCCACTTT | CASRGSVGDSPLHF
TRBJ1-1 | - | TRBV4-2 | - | TGTGCCAGCAGCCATCCTTCCCCGGGGATATACACTGAAGCTTTCTTT | CASSHPSPGIYTEAFF
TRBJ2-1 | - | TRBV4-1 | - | TGCGCCAGCAGCCAGGGCCCCTACAATGAGCAGTTCTTC | CASSQGPYNEQFF
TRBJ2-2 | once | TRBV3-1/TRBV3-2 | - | TGTGCCAGCAGCCAAGTAGGGGTGACCGGGGAGCTGTTTTTT | CASSQVGVTGELFF
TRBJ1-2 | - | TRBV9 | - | TGTGCCAGCAGCGTAGAGGCAGCCTCTAGTTATGGCTACACCTTC | CASSVEAASSYGYTF
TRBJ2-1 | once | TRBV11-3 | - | TGTGCCAGCAGCTTAGATGGCGGCTACAATGAGCAGTTCTTC | CASSLDGGYNEQFF
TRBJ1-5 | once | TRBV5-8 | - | TGTGCCAGCAGCTGGGGCTCAGGGCAGCCCCAGCATTTT | CASSWGSGQPQHF
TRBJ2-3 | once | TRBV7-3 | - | TGTGCCAGCAGCCTCAACCAGGCAGATACGCAGTATTTT | CASSLNQADTQYF
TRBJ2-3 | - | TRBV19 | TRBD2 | TGTGCCAGTAGTAGCGGGGCTAGCGGGGGGGCCGGGACAGATACGCAGTATTTT | CASSSGASGGAGTDTQYF
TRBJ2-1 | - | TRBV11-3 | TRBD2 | TGTGCCAGCAGAGAGGCGGGGGGGCCAAACAATGAGCAGTTCTTC | CASREAGGPNNEQFF
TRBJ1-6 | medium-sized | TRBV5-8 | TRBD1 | TGTGCCAGCAGCTCAACAGGGGGAAGATTATCACCCCTCCACTTT | CASSSTGGRLSPLHF
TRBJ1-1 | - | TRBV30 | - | TGTGCCTGGAGTTACACCGACAGACCCGAGAGGGCTTTCTTT | CAWSYTDRPERAFF
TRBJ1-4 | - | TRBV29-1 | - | TGCAGCGTTGGGGGGGTTGCTAATGAAAAACTGTTTTTT | CSVGGVANEKLFF
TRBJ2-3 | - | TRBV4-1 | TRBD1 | TGCGCCAGCAGCCAAGGCAAGTCGACAGGGAGCACAGATACGCAGTATTTT | CASSQGKSTGSTDTQYF
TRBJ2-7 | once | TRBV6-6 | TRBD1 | TGTGCCACCCGGATGACAGGGGTTGACGAGCAGTACTTC | CATRMTGVDEQYF
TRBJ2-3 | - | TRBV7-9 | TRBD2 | TGTGCCAGCAGCTTAGAGTTGGCGGGGGGAGGTGCAGATACGCAGTATTTT | CASSLELAGGGADTQYF
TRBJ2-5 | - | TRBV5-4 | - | TGTGCCAGCAGCTTGGGAGGGGGAGAAGAGACCCAGTACTTC | CASSLGGGEETQYF
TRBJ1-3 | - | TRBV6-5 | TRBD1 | TGTGCCAGCCTACGGACAGGGCCCTCTGGAAACACCATATATTTT | CASLRTGPSGNTIYF
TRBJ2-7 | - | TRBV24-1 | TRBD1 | TGTGCCACCAGTGCAGGGGGCGGCTACGAGCAGTACTTC | CATSAGGGYEQYF
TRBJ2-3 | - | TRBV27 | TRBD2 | TGTGCCAGCAGTTTTTGGACTAGCGGGGGGTCGCCAGATACGCAGTATTTT | CASSFWTSGGSPDTQYF
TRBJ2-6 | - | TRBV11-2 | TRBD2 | TGTGCCAGCAGCTTAGGCCGGGGGGGCGGGGCCAACGTCCTGACTTTC | CASSLGRGGGANVLTF
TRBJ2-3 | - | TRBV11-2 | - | TGTGCCAGCAGCTTAAGGCTCGGGGTCTCCACAGATACGCAGTATTTT | CASSLRLGVSTDTQYF
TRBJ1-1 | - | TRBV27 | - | TGTGCCAGCAGAACCCAGGGACAATCTGAAGCTTTCTTT | CASRTQGQSEAFF
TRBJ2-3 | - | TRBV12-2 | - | TGTGCAACTATAGGGCGGGGGGGATTAGATACGCAGTATTTT | CATIGRGGLDTQYF
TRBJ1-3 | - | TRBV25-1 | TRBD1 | TGTGCCAGCCGGGACAGCCAAGCTGGAAACACCATATATTTT | CASRDSQAGNTIYF
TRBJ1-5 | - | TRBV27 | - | TGTGCCAGCAGTTTCGGGGATGGCAATCAGCCCCAGCATTTT | CASSFGDGNQPQHF
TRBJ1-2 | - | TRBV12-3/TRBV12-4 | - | TGTGCCAGCAGTTTAGAGGGGCACTATGGCTACACCTTC | CASSLEGHYGYTF
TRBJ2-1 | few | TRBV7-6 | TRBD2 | TGTGCCAGCAGCTTAGGAATAGCGGGGGGCGAAAGCTCCTACAATGAGCAGTTCTTC | CASSLGIAGGESSYNEQFF
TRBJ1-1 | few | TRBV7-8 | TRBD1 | TGTGCCAGCAGCCGACAGGGGGACACTGAAGCTTTCTTT | CASSRQGDTEAFF
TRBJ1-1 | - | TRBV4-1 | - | TGCGCCAGCAGCCAAGAACTTGGACAGCTCCCCACTGAAGCTTTCTTT | CASSQELGQLPTEAFF
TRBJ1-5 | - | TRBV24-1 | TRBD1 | TGTGCCACCAGTGACCTAGACAGGGCCGGTCAGCCCCAGCATTTT | CATSDLDRAGQPQHF
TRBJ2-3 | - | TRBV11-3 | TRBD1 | TGTGCCAGCAGCCCAGGGGGCATCAGCACAGATACGCAGTATTTT | CASSPGGISTDTQYF